By share of the sample, the clone carrying this T cell receptor (beta chain) is medium-sized. Its target is unknown. This entry belongs to a study of liver allograft versus peripheral blood T cells. Study-wide context: Repertoires from peripheral blood of liver transplant recipients were compared with those inside their transplanted livers.

V dropped 4 bases and J dropped 3 bases, with 13 bases sitting between them. Looked up from germline, CDR1 is MNHNS and CDR2 is SASEGT. This CDR3 has 15 residues. General study points: Peripheral blood reportedly held T cell receptor repertoires that differed from those inside liver allografts.

TCRdb used MiXCR to reprocess the reads, holding one entry per CDR3 protein. The sample includes thousands of distinct CDR3 sequences, 15% to 20% of them seen just once. The J gene is TRBJ1-5, the V gene TRBV6-1, with D possibly TRBD1 on 6 matching bases. The clonotype was recovered from a human patient who had a liver transplant. Certain T cells may be donor cells from the graft. For the CDR3, the DNA is TGTGCCAGCAGTGCCACAGGGATGAACAATCAGCCCCAGCATTTT. It codes for CASSATGMNNQPQHF.